This TCR beta chain appears in the sequencing data of a study of blood T cell repertoires in COVID-19. Study as a whole: There were acute and convalescent COVID-19 samples, and they came from the United States, Italy and Spain.

V was pared by 4 bases and J by 1 base, with 20 bases of the junction left unmatched. The CDR3 is made up of 20 amino acids. Here immunoSEQ multiplex PCR was the method, and the copy in TCRdb shows in-frame clones only, minus some. The sample carries around 120,000 clones, approximately 81% recorded once. The rearrangement uses TRBV23-1 and TRBJ2-7; the match to TRBD2 covers 9 bases. TRBV23-1 is labeled an ORF, and its function is uncertain. The sample consisted of peripheral blood. This sequence originates from a woman aged 80 or older with acute or convalescent COVID-19. In DNA, the CDR3 is TGCGCCAGCAGTCTGGTTTATTGTGAAGGGACTAGCCGGACGTCCTACGAGCAGTACTTC. As protein: CASSLVYCEGTSRTSYEQYF.